The 4 T cell receptor beta chains below come from one sample, sequenced in a study of T-cell memory formation after mild COVID-19. TCRdb fed the 5' RACE reads into MiXCR, producing one record per CDR3 protein. The sample includes about 440,000 distinct CDR3 sequences, 20% seen only once; the top ten take roughly 8%. Sequencing input: PBMCs or a T cell subset sorted from them (not recorded which). The receptor set was obtained from an adult woman who had mild COVID-19 (a few samples of this study predate the infection). Cell type and time point are not known.

The chain combines TRBV7-2 with TRBJ2-2; D not resolved. Trimming removed 2 bases at V and 6 bases at J, with 10 bases between. CDR3 size: 14 residues. Germline V gives CDR1 SGHTA, CDR2 FQGNSA. Here the CDR3 DNA reads TGTGCCAGCAGCTTATCTTCTTACCCCGGGGAGCTGTTTTTT. Protein product: CASSLSSYPGELFF. The whole variable domain, filled in from reference TRBV7-2 and TRBJ2-2, reads GAGVSQSPSNKVTEKGKDVELRCDPISGHTALYWYRQSLGQGLEFLIYFQGNSAPDKSGLPSDRFSAERTGGSVSTLTIQRTQQEDSAVYLCASSLSSYPGELFFGEGSRLTVL.

The J gene is TRBJ2-7, the V gene TRBV2; 16 bases are a match to TRBD2. Trimming cost V 3 bases and J 1 base; bases outside gene matches: 6. Germline values: CDR1 SNHLY, CDR2 FYNNEI. The CDR3 length is 18 residues. The DNA for the CDR3 is TGTGCCAGCAGTGACGGGACTAGCGGGAGGGGGCTGTCCTACGAGCAGTACTTC. It translates to CASSDGTSGRGLSYEQYF.

Many counts were recorded for this clonotype. The rearrangement links TRBV24-1 to TRBJ2-7, with TRBD1 matching over 8 bases. CDR3 length equals 15 residues. Germline V CDR1 and CDR2: KGHDR, SFDVKD. With V trimmed by 6 bases and J by 2 bases, 8 bases remained unmatched. CDR3 amino acids: CATSSSGQVPYEQYF. The CDR3 bases are TGTGCCACCAGTTCCTCGGGACAGGTTCCCTACGAGCAGTACTTC.

This clonotype was found a few times. The chain combines TRBV4-2 with TRBJ2-5; 8 bases fit TRBD2. CDR3 length equals 14 residues. Unmatched junction bases numbered 3, after V lost 1 base and J lost 5 bases. Per germline, CDR1 LGHNA and CDR2 YNFKEQ. CDR3 DNA sequence: TGTGCCAGCAGCCAAGCGGGAGGGGCGGAGACCCAGTACTTC. Protein product: CASSQAGGAETQYF.